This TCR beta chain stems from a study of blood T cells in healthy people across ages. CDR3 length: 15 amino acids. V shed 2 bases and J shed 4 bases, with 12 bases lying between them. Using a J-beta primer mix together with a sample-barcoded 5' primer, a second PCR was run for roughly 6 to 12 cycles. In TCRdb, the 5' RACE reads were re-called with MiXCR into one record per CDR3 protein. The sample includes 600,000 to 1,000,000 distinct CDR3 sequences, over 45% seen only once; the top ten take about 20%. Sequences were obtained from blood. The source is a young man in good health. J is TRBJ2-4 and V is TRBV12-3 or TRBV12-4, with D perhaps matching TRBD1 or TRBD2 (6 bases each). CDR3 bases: TGTGCCAGCAGTTTAACCCGGGGGCATAAAAACATTCAGTACTTC. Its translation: CASSLTRGHKNIQYF.